This T cell receptor (beta chain) originates from a study of T cell responses to AZD1222 COVID-19 vaccine. The study, taken as a whole, reports: Vaccine-related CD4 TCRs covered spike, predominating at 160-218 and 743-854. Spike-specific TCR breadth and depth grew following two AZD1222 doses. Among those given AZD1222, only five or six were seropositive at baseline.

Clones were read by immunoSEQ multiplex PCR, and TCRdb kept only the in-frame ones, dropping some. The sample yields 200,000 or so clones, 85% to 90% seen once. Only one count was recorded for this clone. Antigen specificity is unknown. The sequence was obtained from an adult in good health. The material sequenced was peripheral blood, taken on day 0 of AZD1222 vaccination.

This chain's CDR3 is CASSQDRISGDGIDTQYF. The CDR3 region has the DNA TGCGCCAGCAGCCAAGATCGGATTAGCGGGGATGGAATAGATACGCAGTATTTT. The V gene is TRBV4-1, the J gene TRBJ2-3, with 8 bases fitting TRBD2. Germline trimming cut 0 bases from V and 5 bases from J; bases unmatched to any gene: 13. The CDR3 consists of 18 residues. CDR1 is MGHRA, CDR2 YSYEKL, per germline.